The subject of this entry is one T cell receptor beta chain. This specimen belongs to a study of blood T cell repertoires in COVID-19. V was shortened by 5 bases and J by 6 bases, with 19 bases between the two germline ends. This CDR3 region has 16 residues. Germline assignment: CDR1 MRHNA and CDR2 SNTAGT. Study processing details: Reference gene primer amplification gave nucleated cell count estimates. Method: immunoSEQ multiplex PCR; TCRdb's copy keeps in-frame clones and lacks some. That table gives V, J and clone size, and the DNA gave D and trimming. The table includes around 260,000 clones, more than 75% detected once.

V is TRBV6-4 and J is TRBJ1-4; D is possibly TRBD1 (5 bases). The source material was peripheral blood. This receptor was taken from a man in his forties who had recovered from COVID-19. The chain's CDR3 is CASSNRPWSGYEKLFF. Here the CDR3 DNA reads TGTGCCAGCAGTAACAGGCCGTGGTCCGGTTATGAAAAACTGTTTTTT.